This T cell receptor beta chain was documented in a study of T cells in tumors after PD-1 blockade. Study-wide background: Prior checkpoint blockade, systemic immunosuppressant use, or anti-cancer therapy within 4 weeks excluded patients. Some patients also took daily vismodegib 150 mg during anti-PD-1 treatment.

Repertoires were generated with immunoSEQ multiplex PCR, while TCRdb's copy carries only in-frame clones and drops some. The data hold 20,000 to 25,000 clones, with roughly 78% observed a single time. Template: tumor biopsy or peripheral blood genomic DNA, 616-6,004 ng per sample. V was shortened by 2 bases and J by 4 bases, with 16 bases between the two germline ends. Germline V gene lookup returns CDR1 MNHEY and CDR2 SVGEGT. This CDR3 spans 16 amino acids. This receptor was obtained from a human donor with basal cell carcinoma. The chain uses TRBV6-2 or TRBV6-3 and TRBJ2-3; D remains unclear. The sequencing here drew on PBMCs, taken before anti-PD-1 treatment. The CDR3 nucleotides read TGTGCCAGCAGTTACGGCCACAGCGTTGAAGCAGATACGCAGTATTTT. As protein: CASSYGHSVEADTQYF.